This entry lists 18 T cell receptor beta chains sequenced from one sample in a study of blood T cell repertoires in COVID-19 (dated by TCRdb to the early 2020s). The library came from the immunoSEQ multiplex PCR assay. Not all clones reach the TCRdb copy of this immuneACCESS table, which keeps in-frame sequences only. Checked studies attribute under half of the gap to unresolved V genes and leave the rest unexplained. Within this sample are 9,900 or so clones, with around 89% of them counted one time only. About 5.4% of the sample rests with the top ten. Sample: peripheral blood. The receptor source for this set is a human donor in a cohort sampled during active COVID-19.

This clone showed up just once. The rearrangement uses TRBV7-2 and TRBJ2-1; 9 nucleotides agree with TRBD2. J was trimmed by 2 bases and V by 1 base; bases with no gene match: 3. This CDR3 has 16 amino acids. Per the germline V gene, CDR1 is SGHTA and CDR2 is FQGNSA. The CDR3: CASSLGASGAYNEQFF. The CDR3 DNA sequence: TGTGCCAGCAGCTTAGGGGCTAGCGGGGCCTACAATGAGCAGTTCTTC.

The genes are TRBV5-6 and TRBJ2-7; the match to TRBD1 covers 7 bases. Per the germline V gene, CDR1 is SGHDT and CDR2 is YYEEEE. This CDR3 contains 16 residues. After removal of 4 bases from V and 2 bases from J, the junction contained 12 bases not matched to a gene. The CDR3 sequence is CASSPERDSKTYEQYF. Written as DNA, the CDR3 is TGTGCCAGCAGCCCGGAAAGGGACAGTAAGACCTACGAGCAGTACTTC. Full variable domain (remainder filled in from reference TRBV5-6 and TRBJ2-7): DAGVTQSPTHLIKTRGQQVTLRCSPKSGHDTVSWYQQALGQGPQFIFQYYEEEERQRGNFPDRFSGHQFPNYSSELNVNALLLGDSALYLCASSPERDSKTYEQYFGPGTRLTVT.

The chain uses TRBV5-5 and TRBJ1-6; possibly TRBD1 for D (5 bases). The CDR3 runs to 17 residues. V gave up 0 bases and J gave up 1 base, with 11 bases separating them. Per germline, CDR1 SGHKS and CDR2 YYEKEE (reference sequence). CDR3 nucleotides: TGTGCCAGCAGCTTGGTGCAGGGAAGTTCCTATAATTCACCCCTCCACTTT. Amino acid sequence: CASSLVQGSSYNSPLHF.

The V call is TRBV5-1, the J call TRBJ2-5; the D gene is possibly TRBD2 (5 bases). The CDR3 totals 17 residues. V was trimmed by 8 bases and J by 2 bases, leaving 25 bases between them. Germline assignment: CDR1 SGHRS and CDR2 YFSETQ. CDR3 bases: TGCGCCAGTTTTCGGGGTCTCCGAGTCGACAATCAAGAGACCCAGTACTTC. This translates into CASFRGLRVDNQETQYF. The full variable domain, in which reference TRBV5-1 and TRBJ2-5 provide the parts outside the CDR3, is KAGVTQTPRYLIKTRGQQVTLSCSPISGHRSVSWYQQTPGQGLQFLFEYFSETQRNKGNFPGRFSGRQFSNSRSEMNVSTLELGDSALYLCASFRGLRVDNQETQYFGPGTRLLVL.

The chain combines TRBV28 with TRBJ2-7; D uncertain. Deletions cut 2 bases from V and 4 bases from J, with 6 bases between. The CDR3 spans 12 residues. Germline V CDR1 and CDR2: MDHEN, SYDVKM. CDR3 sequence reads: CASSLAGYEQYF. The CDR3 DNA sequence: TGTGCCAGCAGTTTAGCCGGGTACGAGCAGTACTTC.

The chain combines TRBV11-3 with TRBJ2-3, with D tentatively TRBD2 (6 bases). Germline CDR1 SGHNT, CDR2 YENEEA. The CDR3 spans 14 residues. Trimming took off 5 bases at V and 7 bases at J, with 16 bases between the two ends. The chain's CDR3 is CASSLGGYGNTQYF. The CDR3 coding sequence is TGTGCCAGCAGCCTCGGAGGGTACGGGAATACGCAGTATTTT.

This clone was detected only once. The chain uses TRBV30 and TRBJ1-3; 9 nucleotides agree with TRBD1. V was pared by 3 bases and J by 3 bases, with 0 bases of the junction left unmatched. Germline lookup yields CDR1 GTSNPN and CDR2 SVGIG (reference sequence). The CDR3 covers 13 residues. The CDR3 nucleotides read TGTGCCTGGAGGGACAGGGGTGGAAACACCATATATTTT. Translated, it gives CAWRDRGGNTIYF.

The chain employs TRBV12-2 and TRBJ1-6; the D call TRBD1 from the table was never checked on the DNA. TRBV12-2 is a recognized pseudogene. This CDR3 comprises 15 residues. This chain's CDR3 is CASRLETGEDSPLHF. The CDR3 DNA reads as TGTGCAAGTCGCTTAGAGACAGGGGAGGATTCACCCCTCCACTTT.

The chain links TRBV9 to TRBJ1-6, with 8 bases that match TRBD1. The CDR3 totals 15 residues. Germline values: CDR1 SGDLS, CDR2 YYNGEE. The V gene end was trimmed by 4 bases and the J gene end by 10 bases; junction bases not matched to a gene: 10. The CDR3 sequence: CASSTTTGEESPLHF. Written as DNA, the CDR3 is TGTGCCAGCAGCACTACGACAGGGGAAGAGTCACCCCTCCACTTT.

This sequence joins TRBV19 and TRBJ2-4; tentative D call: TRBD1 (6 bases). Per the germline V gene, CDR1 is LNHDA and CDR2 is SQIVND (reference sequence). With 0 bases removed from V and 3 bases from J, the gap between germline ends came to 9 bases. The CDR3 extends over 15 amino acids. CDR3 region: CASSIDGDNKNIQYF. The CDR3 coding sequence is TGTGCCAGTAGTATAGATGGGGACAACAAAAACATTCAGTACTTC.

This clone appeared a few times. The chain joins TRBV30 to TRBJ1-2, with TRBD1 matching over 9 bases. The germline V gene encodes CDR1 GTSNPN and CDR2 SVGIG (reference sequence). This CDR3 contains 14 residues. The trim removed 5 bases at V and 1 base at J, leaving 5 bases unmatched. This CDR3 reads CAWATGGVNYGYTF. The DNA for the CDR3 is TGTGCCTGGGCAACAGGGGGCGTTAACTATGGCTACACCTTC.

The J gene is TRBJ1-2, the V gene TRBV5-1, with TRBD1 matching over 8 bases. Germline CDR1 and CDR2: SGHRS and YFSETQ. V lost 0 bases to trimming and J lost 5 bases; unmatched junction nucleotides: 6. The CDR3 length is 15 residues. CDR3 amino acids: CASSLEQGARYGYTF. CDR3 bases: TGCGCCAGCAGCTTGGAGCAGGGGGCGCGTTATGGCTACACCTTC.

The V gene is TRBV18, the J gene TRBJ2-3; 8 bases are shared with TRBD2. The CDR3 totals 14 residues. Trimming cost V 6 bases and J 1 base; bases outside gene matches: 3. Germline loops: CDR1 KGHSH, CDR2 LQKENI. In DNA form, the CDR3 reads TGTGCCAGCTCCCGAGCGGGGGGCACAGATACGCAGTATTTT. Its translation: CASSRAGGTDTQYF.

V gene TRBV6-4 combines with J gene TRBJ2-1; 12 nucleotides align to TRBD2. V trimming: 0 bases; J trimming: 5 bases; junction bases outside the gene matches: 2. Per germline, CDR1 MRHNA and CDR2 SNTAGT. The CDR3 totals 16 residues. The CDR3: CASSDSTSGGHNEQFF. The DNA for the CDR3 is TGTGCCAGCAGTGACTCTACTAGCGGGGGGCACAATGAGCAGTTCTTC.

This chain links TRBV6-1 with TRBJ1-1; 10 nucleotides agree with TRBD1. The CDR3 consists of 15 residues. The V gene's germline CDR1 is MNHNS and CDR2 SASEGT. The V segment lost 2 bases and the J segment 7 bases; nucleotides outside the gene matches: 7. The CDR3 protein is CASSEPGQGRDEAFF. The CDR3 DNA is TGTGCCAGCAGTGAACCGGGACAGGGGAGGGATGAAGCTTTCTTT.

The table lists this clone with a count of one. This chain links TRBV12-3 or TRBV12-4 with TRBJ1-1; D possibly corresponds to TRBD1 (5 bases). Deletions cut 5 bases from V and 5 bases from J, with 12 bases between. The CDR3 contains 13 residues. CDR3 amino acids: CASSAQKGTEAFF. The CDR3 nucleotides read TGTGCCAGCAGTGCACAGAAGGGGACTGAAGCTTTCTTT.

The V and J genes are TRBV12-3 or TRBV12-4 and TRBJ1-1; D is unclear. V gave up 3 bases and J gave up 9 bases, with 11 bases separating them. CDR3 length: 12 amino acids. CDR3: CASSFSGRQAFF. The CDR3 DNA sequence: TGTGCCAGCAGTTTCAGCGGGCGTCAAGCTTTCTTT.

Written as DNA, the CDR3 is TGTGCCAGCAGCCAAGTTTCTAGCGGGGGGGCCCTCTACAATGAGCAGTTCTTC. This codes for CASSQVSSGGALYNEQFF. The V and J genes are TRBV4-2 and TRBJ2-1, with 12 positions matching TRBD2. The V segment lost 1 base and the J segment 3 bases; nucleotides outside the gene matches: 7. This CDR3 region has 18 residues. Per germline, CDR1 LGHNA and CDR2 YNFKEQ.